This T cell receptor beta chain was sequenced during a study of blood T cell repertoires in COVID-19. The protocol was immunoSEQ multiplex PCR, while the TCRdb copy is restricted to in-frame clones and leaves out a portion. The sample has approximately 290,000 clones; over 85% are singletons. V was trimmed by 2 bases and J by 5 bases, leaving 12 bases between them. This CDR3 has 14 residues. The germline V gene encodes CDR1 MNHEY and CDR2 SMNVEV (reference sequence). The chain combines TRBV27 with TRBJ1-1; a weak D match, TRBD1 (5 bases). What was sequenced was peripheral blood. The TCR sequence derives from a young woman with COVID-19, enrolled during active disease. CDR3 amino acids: CASSLNQGMTEAFF. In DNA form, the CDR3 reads TGTGCCAGCAGTTTAAATCAGGGTATGACTGAAGCTTTCTTT.